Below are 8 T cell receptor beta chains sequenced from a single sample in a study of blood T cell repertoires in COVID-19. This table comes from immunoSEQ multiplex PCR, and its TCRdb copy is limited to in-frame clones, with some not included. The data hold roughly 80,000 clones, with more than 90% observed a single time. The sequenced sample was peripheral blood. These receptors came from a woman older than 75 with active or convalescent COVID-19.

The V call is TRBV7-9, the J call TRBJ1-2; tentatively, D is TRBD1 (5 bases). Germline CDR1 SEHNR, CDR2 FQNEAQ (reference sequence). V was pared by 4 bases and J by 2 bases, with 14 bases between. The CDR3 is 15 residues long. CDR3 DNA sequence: TGTGCCAGCAGCTCTCAACCGGGACTCAACTATGGCTACACCTTC. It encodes CASSSQPGLNYGYTF.

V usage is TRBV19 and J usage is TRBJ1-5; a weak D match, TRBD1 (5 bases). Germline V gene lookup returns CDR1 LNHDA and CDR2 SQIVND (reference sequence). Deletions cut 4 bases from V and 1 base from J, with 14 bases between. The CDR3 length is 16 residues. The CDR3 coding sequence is TGTGCCAGTAGTACTGACAGAACCCAGAGCAATCAGCCCCAGCATTTT. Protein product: CASSTDRTQSNQPQHF. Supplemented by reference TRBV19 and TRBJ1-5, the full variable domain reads DGGITQSPKYLFRKEGQNVTLSCEQNLNHDAMYWYRQDPGQGLRLIYYSQIVNDFQKGDIAEGYSVSREKKESFPLTVTSAQKNPTAFYLCASSTDRTQSNQPQHFGDGTRLSIL.

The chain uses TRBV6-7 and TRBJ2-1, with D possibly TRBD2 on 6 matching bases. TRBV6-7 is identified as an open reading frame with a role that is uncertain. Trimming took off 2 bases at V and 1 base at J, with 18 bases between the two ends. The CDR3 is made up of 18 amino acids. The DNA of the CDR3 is TGTGCCAGCAGTTACCTAGGGACTCTTCCCTTTTCCTACAATGAGCAGTTCTTC. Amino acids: CASSYLGTLPFSYNEQFF.

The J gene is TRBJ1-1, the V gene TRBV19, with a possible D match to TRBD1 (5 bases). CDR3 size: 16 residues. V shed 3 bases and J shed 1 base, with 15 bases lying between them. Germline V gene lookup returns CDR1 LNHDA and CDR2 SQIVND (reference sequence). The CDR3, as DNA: TGTGCCAGTAGTATCGGCCCGGGGGTATGGAACACTGAAGCTTTCTTT. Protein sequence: CASSIGPGVWNTEAFF.

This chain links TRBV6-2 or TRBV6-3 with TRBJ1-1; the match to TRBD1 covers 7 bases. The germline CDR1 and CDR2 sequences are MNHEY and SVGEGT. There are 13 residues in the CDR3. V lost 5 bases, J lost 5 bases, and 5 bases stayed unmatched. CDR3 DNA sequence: TGTGCCAGCAGTGACAGGGCTTTAACTGAAGCTTTCTTT. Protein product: CASSDRALTEAFF.

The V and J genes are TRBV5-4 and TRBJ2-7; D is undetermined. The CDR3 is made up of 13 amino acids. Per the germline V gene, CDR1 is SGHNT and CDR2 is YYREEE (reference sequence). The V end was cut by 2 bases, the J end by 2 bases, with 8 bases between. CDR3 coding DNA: TGTGCCAGCAGCTTCGGGTCTCCCTACGAGCAGTACTTC. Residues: CASSFGSPYEQYF.

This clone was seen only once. The CDR3 is CASSVSLAGGTGELFF. The CDR3 nucleotides read TGTGCCAGCAGCGTTTCTCTAGCGGGGGGCACCGGGGAGCTGTTTTTT. V and J are TRBV9 and TRBJ2-2; 11 bases are a match to TRBD2. CDR3 length: 16 amino acids. Trimming cost V 2 bases and J 4 bases; bases outside gene matches: 4. CDR1 and CDR2 (germline): SGDLS, YYNGEE.

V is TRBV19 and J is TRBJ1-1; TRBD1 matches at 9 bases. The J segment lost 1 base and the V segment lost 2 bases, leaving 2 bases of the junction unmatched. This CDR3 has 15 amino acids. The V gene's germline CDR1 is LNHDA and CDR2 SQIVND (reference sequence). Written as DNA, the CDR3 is TGTGCCAGTAGTATAACAGGGGGCTGGAACACTGAAGCTTTCTTT. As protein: CASSITGGWNTEAFF.